This TCR beta chain emerged from a study of blood T cell repertoires in COVID-19. Profiled with immunoSEQ multiplex PCR; TCRdb holds only in-frame clones, not every one. Of 80,000 or so clones in the sample, roughly 86% were seen once. V was trimmed by 5 bases and J by 5 bases, leaving 7 bases between them. CDR3 length: 12 residues. Germline CDR1 and CDR2: MRHNA and SNTAGT. The specimen was peripheral blood. The receptor's source is an older woman with acute or convalescent COVID-19. The V call is TRBV6-4, the J call TRBJ2-1; TRBD2 is a possible D gene (6 bases). This CDR3 reads CASSPGDNEQFF. In nucleotides, the CDR3 is TGTGCCAGCAGTCCGGGGGACAATGAGCAGTTCTTC.